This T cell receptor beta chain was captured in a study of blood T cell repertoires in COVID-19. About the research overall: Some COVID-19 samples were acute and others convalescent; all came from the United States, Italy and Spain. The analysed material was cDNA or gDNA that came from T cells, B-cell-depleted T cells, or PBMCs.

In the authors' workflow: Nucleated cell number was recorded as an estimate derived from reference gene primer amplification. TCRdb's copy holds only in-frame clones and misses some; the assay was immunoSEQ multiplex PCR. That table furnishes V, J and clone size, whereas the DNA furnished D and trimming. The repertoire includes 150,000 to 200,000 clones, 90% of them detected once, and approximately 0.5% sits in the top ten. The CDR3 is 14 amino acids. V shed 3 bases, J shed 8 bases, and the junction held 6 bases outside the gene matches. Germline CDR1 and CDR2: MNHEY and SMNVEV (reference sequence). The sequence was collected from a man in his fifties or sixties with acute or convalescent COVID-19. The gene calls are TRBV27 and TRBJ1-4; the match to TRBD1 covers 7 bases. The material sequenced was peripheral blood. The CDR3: CASSFGTDPEKLFF. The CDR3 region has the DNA TGTGCCAGCAGTTTTGGGACAGACCCGGAAAAACTGTTTTTT.